These T cell receptor beta chains were read from a single sample in a study of cytomegalovirus exposure and HLA in healthy donors. Repertoires were generated with immunoSEQ multiplex PCR, while TCRdb's copy carries only in-frame clones and drops some. This repertoire shows 150,000 to 200,000 clones, 65% to 80% found once; its top ten account for 0.95% to 1.4%. Sequenced: PBMCs. The receptors here all came from a middle-aged woman in good health and CMV-seronegative. Both conserved end residues are part of each CDR3. The D gene is left open where the match is weak. Not every row has a clone size; where given, it reads once, few, many or a size class.

D	size	J	V	CDR3	DNA
TRBD1	once	TRBJ1-5	TRBV19	CASSIVTGDQPQHF	TGTGCCAGTAGTATAGTCACAGGGGATCAGCCCCAGCATTTT
TRBD2	.	TRBJ2-3	TRBV11-2	CASSFVAGTTDTQYF	TGTGCCAGCAGCTTTGTAGCGGGGACCACAGATACGCAGTATTTT
TRBD1	.	TRBJ2-2	TRBV11-3	CASSLMASGQDRLFF	TGTGCCAGCAGCTTAATGGCCTCGGGACAGGATAGGCTGTTTTTT
TRBD1	.	TRBJ1-5	TRBV2	CASSQDRGSQPQHF	TGTGCCAGCAGTCAGGACAGGGGCAGTCAGCCCCAGCATTTT
.	.	TRBJ1-5	TRBV19	CASSSSGGNQPQHF	TGTGCCAGTAGTAGCTCAGGGGGCAATCAGCCCCAGCATTTT
.	.	TRBJ1-1	TRBV30	CAWSLSRENTEAFF	TGTGCCTGGAGCCTCTCACGGGAGAACACTGAAGCTTTCTTT
TRBD1	.	TRBJ1-5	TRBV7-2	CASSLGTGVNQPQHF	TGTGCCAGCAGCTTAGGGACAGGCGTTAATCAGCCCCAGCATTTT
TRBD1	once	TRBJ2-7	TRBV27	CASSPTGRNYEQYF	TGTGCCAGCAGCCCGACAGGGAGAAACTACGAGCAGTACTTC
.	.	TRBJ2-5	TRBV5-4	CASSLPSQETQYF	TGTGCCAGCAGCTTGCCGTCTCAAGAGACCCAGTACTTC
TRBD2	.	TRBJ2-7	TRBV29-1	CSVETSVGEQYF	TGCAGCGTTGAAACTAGCGTTGGGGAGCAGTACTTC
.	.	TRBJ2-7	TRBV19	CASRLTHSSYEQYF	TGTGCCAGTAGGTTGACACACAGCTCCTACGAGCAGTACTTC
TRBD2	.	TRBJ2-1	TRBV5-6	CASSPGLAAYNEQFF	TGTGCCAGCAGCCCGGGCCTAGCGGCCTACAATGAGCAGTTCTTC
TRBD2	.	TRBJ2-5	TRBV5-1	CASTPGTSGSETQYF	TGCGCCAGCACTCCCGGGACTAGCGGGAGTGAAACCCAGTACTTC
.	.	TRBJ2-1	TRBV7-2	CASSLGGSGTYNEQFF	TGTGCCAGCAGCTTAGGGGGTAGCGGTACCTACAATGAGCAGTTCTTC
.	.	TRBJ1-2	TRBV5-1	CASSLADTYPPTF	TGCGCCAGCAGCTTGGCGGACACCTATCCACCCACCTTC
.	once	TRBJ1-6	TRBV27	CASRSPRLRSSPLHF	TGTGCCAGCAGGAGCCCACGACTTCGGAGTTCACCCCTCCACTTT
TRBD1	.	TRBJ1-2	TRBV7-2	CASSLGDSGVGGYTF	TGTGCCAGCAGCTTAGGGGACAGTGGGGTCGGGGGCTACACCTTC
.	.	TRBJ1-4	TRBV19	CASSIGGQRFEKLFF	TGTGCCAGTAGTATCGGAGGACAGCGTTTTGAAAAACTGTTTTTT
TRBD1	.	TRBJ1-1	TRBV7-2	CASSSLDRGREAFF	TGTGCCAGCAGCTCTCTGGACAGGGGGCGTGAAGCTTTCTTT
.	.	TRBJ1-2	TRBV7-9	CASSFSHRKTTGYTF	TGTGCCAGCAGCTTTAGTCATCGGAAGACAACTGGCTACACCTTC
TRBD2	.	TRBJ2-1	TRBV7-6	CASSLEVRASGRYNEQFF	TGTGCCAGCAGCTTAGAGGTTCGGGCTAGCGGGCGCTACAATGAGCAGTTCTTC
.	.	TRBJ1-2	TRBV9	CASSVSWGGGYTF	TGTGCCAGCAGCGTATCCTGGGGAGGTGGCTACACCTTC
.	once	TRBJ1-2	TRBV29-1	CSVPVGAEGYGYTF	TGCAGCGTTCCAGTAGGAGCGGAGGGTTATGGCTACACCTTC
TRBD1	.	TRBJ1-2	TRBV4-3	CASSQEADRGYGYTF	TGCGCCAGCAGCCAAGAGGCAGACAGGGGCTATGGCTACACCTTC
TRBD1	.	TRBJ1-2	TRBV7-9	CASSPQGTASYGYTF	TGTGCCAGCAGCCCCCAAGGGACAGCTTCCTATGGCTACACCTTC
TRBD1	few	TRBJ1-6	TRBV7-6	CASSPGQGVSPLHF	TGTGCCAGCAGCCCGGGACAGGGGGTCTCACCCCTCCACTTT
.	few	TRBJ2-4	TRBV5-1	CASSFAGQRAKNIQYF	TGCGCCAGCAGCTTTGCGGGACAGAGGGCCAAAAACATTCAGTACTTC
.	.	TRBJ1-4	TRBV11-3	CASSTGATNEKLFF	TGTGCCAGCAGTACCGGGGCAACTAATGAAAAACTGTTTTTT
TRBD1	.	TRBJ1-6	TRBV28	CASSSGQGNNSPLHF	TGTGCCAGCAGTTCCGGACAGGGGAATAATTCACCCCTCCACTTT
.	.	TRBJ1-2	TRBV19	CASSMGGLFLYGYTF	TGTGCCAGTAGTATGGGAGGGTTATTTCTCTATGGCTACACCTTC
TRBD1	once	TRBJ2-1	TRBV28	CASSPVLENRGRNEQFF	TGTGCCAGCAGTCCAGTCTTGGAGAACAGGGGTAGGAATGAGCAGTTCTTC
TRBD2	.	TRBJ2-5	TRBV6-5	CASGIGTSGDKTQYF	TGTGCCAGCGGAATTGGGACTAGCGGGGACAAGACCCAGTACTTC
TRBD1	few	TRBJ1-1	TRBV4-3	CASSRDRGNTEAFF	TGCGCCAGCAGCCGGGACAGGGGGAACACTGAAGCTTTCTTT
TRBD2	few	TRBJ2-3	TRBV7-7	CASSLGLAGGSDTQYF	TGTGCTAGCAGTCTTGGACTAGCGGGAGGATCAGATACGCAGTATTTT
.	.	TRBJ1-3	TRBV19	CASSARTVGNTIYF	TGTGCCAGTAGTGCCAGGACAGTTGGAAACACCATATATTTT
TRBD1	.	TRBJ1-1	TRBV5-1	CASSVEGAWGAEAFF	TGCGCCAGCAGCGTAGAGGGGGCTTGGGGTGCTGAAGCTTTCTTT
.	once	TRBJ2-1	TRBV4-1	CASSQDWREWGQGVIEQFF	TGCGCCAGCAGCCAAGATTGGAGGGAGTGGGGTCAGGGGGTCATCGAGCAGTTCTTC
.	few	TRBJ2-7	TRBV6-1	CASSRRVEDYEQYF	TGTGCCAGCAGTAGACGAGTCGAGGACTACGAGCAGTACTTC
TRBD1	.	TRBJ2-7	TRBV15	CATSSGQGEYEQYF	TGTGCCACCAGCTCAGGACAGGGGGAATACGAGCAGTACTTC
.	.	TRBJ2-3	TRBV27	CASSLQGLVTQYF	TGTGCCAGCAGTTTACAGGGATTGGTTACGCAGTATTTT
TRBD1	.	TRBJ1-2	TRBV27	CASSPSQGARGYGYTF	TGTGCCAGCAGTCCCTCACAGGGGGCGCGAGGCTATGGCTACACCTTC
.	.	TRBJ1-1	TRBV11-3	CASSFVNTEAFF	TGTGCCAGCAGCTTCGTTAACACTGAAGCTTTCTTT
.	.	TRBJ1-1	TRBV11-3	CASPAGRRGPFF	TGTGCCAGCCCCGCTGGGAGGAGGGGACCTTTCTTT
.	.	TRBJ1-1	TRBV25-1	CASSGSENTEAFF	TGTGCCAGCAGTGGTTCAGAGAACACTGAAGCTTTCTTT
TRBD1	.	TRBJ1-4	TRBV6-5	CASYPPGTGNEKLFF	TGTGCCAGCTACCCCCCCGGGACAGGTAATGAAAAACTGTTTTTT
.	few	TRBJ2-1	TRBV30	CAWDPEWLSSYNEQFF	TGTGCCTGGGACCCGGAGTGGCTCAGCTCCTACAATGAGCAGTTCTTC
TRBD1	.	TRBJ1-4	TRBV7-2	CASSFDRGPEKLFF	TGTGCCAGCAGCTTCGACAGGGGGCCTGAAAAACTGTTTTTT
.	.	TRBJ2-1	TRBV6-6	CASSTYTPRSEQFF	TGTGCCAGCAGCACGTACACCCCGCGGAGTGAGCAGTTCTTC
.	.	TRBJ1-2	TRBV6-5	CASSYLQGYGYTF	TGTGCCAGCAGTTACCTACAGGGCTATGGCTACACCTTC
TRBD1	.	TRBJ1-3	TRBV30	CAWSIQGAFSGNTIYF	TGTGCCTGGAGTATTCAGGGGGCCTTCTCTGGAAACACCATATATTTT
TRBD2	few	TRBJ2-7	TRBV7-2	CASSLESQRETTYEQYF	TGTGCCAGCAGCTTAGAATCCCAGCGGGAGACGACCTACGAGCAGTACTTC
.	.	TRBJ2-3	TRBV5-1	CASRQTTSTDTQYF	TGCGCCAGCAGGCAGACTACGAGCACAGATACGCAGTATTTT